The clone carrying this T cell receptor beta chain was picked up one time. The sample originates from a study of cytomegalovirus exposure and HLA in healthy donors. Germline V gene lookup returns CDR1 SGHTA and CDR2 FQGNSA. The length of the CDR3 is 15 residues. V lost 1 base, J lost 0 bases, and 8 bases lay in between. The PCR had 60 Vbeta and 13 Jbeta primers. Data came from immunoSEQ multiplex PCR; TCRdb stores just in-frame clones and leaves some out. This table has around 110,000 clones, 76% appearing once. This chain connects TRBV7-2 to TRBJ2-3; D remains unclear. The sequence derives from a man aged 18 to 30 in good health and CMV-seronegative. Material: PBMCs. In DNA form, the CDR3 reads TGTGCCAGCAGCTTAGATGGTGGCAGCACAGATACGCAGTATTTT. Its protein product is CASSLDGGSTDTQYF.